This T cell receptor (beta chain) was sequenced for a study of OX40 agonist ivuxolimab in advanced cancers. The germline V gene has CDR1 LNHDA and CDR2 SQIVND (reference sequence). The CDR3 has 14 amino acids. With 5 bases removed from V and 0 bases from J, the gap between germline ends came to 11 bases. Comments on this clone: Its antigen is unknown.

General observations from the study: Among expanded peripheral T cells, antigen specificity went undetermined. Partial responders receiving 0.1-3.0 mg/kg showed among the lowest clonal expansion. Certain nonresponders additionally had low normalized T-cell clonal expansion.

Produced via immunoSEQ multiplex PCR; TCRdb's table is partial and in-frame only. The sample includes some 70,000 clones, around 89% of them seen just once. Blood draws occurred at baseline, cycle 4 day 1, and cycle 7 day 1. This sequence joins TRBV19 and TRBJ2-7; no reliable D call. The TCR comes from an adult with an advanced solid tumor such as melanoma, head and neck, liver or kidney cancer. Specimen: CD4+ or CD8+ T cells sorted from blood, collected in a trial of the OX40 agonist ivuxolimab. CDR3 in DNA: TGTGCCAGTAGTTACTACGCGAGCTCCTACGAGCAGTACTTC. Translation: CASSYYASSYEQYF.